The clone carrying this TCR beta chain was counted many times. Its antigen is not identified. The data originate from a study of Graves' ophthalmopathy and Graves' hyperthyroidism. General study points: Forecasting of ophthalmopathy progression by the model achieved nearly 71% sensitivity and approximately 72% specificity.

Unmatched junction bases numbered 7, after V lost 3 bases and J lost 0 bases. The CDR3 is 16 residues long. RNA transcripts provided the template for amplifying TCR beta CDR3 regions. The workflow started with a first-round RT-PCR run with HTBI primers and then moved on to a second-round multiplex PCR. TCRdb used MiXCR to reprocess the multiplex PCR reads, holding one entry per CDR3 protein. The sample shows roughly 410,000 distinct CDR3 sequences, about 16% of them seen only once. The specimen sequenced was peripheral blood. The sequence came from a woman under 30 with stable Graves' hyperthyroidism. The chain uses TRBV12-3 or TRBV12-4 and TRBJ1-1; 7 bases map to TRBD1. The CDR3 region has the DNA TGTGCCAGCAGTTTGACAGGGAGGGGAATGAACACTGAAGCTTTCTTT. This gives the protein CASSLTGRGMNTEAFF.